This T cell receptor beta chain was recorded in a study of blood T cell repertoires in COVID-19. Turning to the study itself: Sources were T cells, B-cell-depleted T cells, or PBMCs; the material itself was cDNA or gDNA.

Trimming removed 0 bases at V and 1 base at J, with 8 bases between. CDR3 length: 15 residues. The germline V gene encodes CDR1 SGDLS and CDR2 YYNGEE. Per the original methods: Reference gene primer amplification gave estimated nucleated cell counts. Assay used: immunoSEQ multiplex PCR; TCRdb lists only in-frame clones, some missing. V and J calls plus clone size are reproduced from that table; the DNA served to infer D and trimming. The sample holds 60,000 to 75,000 clones, around 74% seen once. The sample consisted of peripheral blood. The genes are TRBV9 and TRBJ2-1; possibly TRBD2 for D (6 bases). The sequence derives from a woman in her forties or fifties with active or convalescent COVID-19. In DNA form, the CDR3 reads TGTGCCAGCAGCGTAGGGCGGGGATCCTACAATGAGCAGTTCTTC. Protein: CASSVGRGSYNEQFF.